Listed below are T cell receptor beta chains from one sample, sequenced in a study of blood T cells in healthy people across ages. TCRdb ran MiXCR on the 5' RACE reads and lists one entry per CDR3 protein. Of about 1,600,000 distinct CDR3 sequences listed, 40% to 50% are singletons. Specimen: blood. These TCRs come from a woman aged 18-29 years in good health. CDR3s include the opening cysteine and the closing phenylalanine or tryptophan.

v_call cdr3_aa
TRBV6-5 CATRTGAHEKLFF
TRBV5-1 CASSQTSGWTDTQYF
TRBV12-3/TRBV12-4 CASRGLAGEHSYNEQFF
TRBV7-7 CASSKDWKETQYF
TRBV7-9 CASSLWDREDYGYTF
TRBV27 CASSFRMNGQGDSNYGYTF
TRBV3-1 CASSPKWTGVGSNQPQHF
TRBV5-1 CASSFARDSTYEQYF
TRBV4-2 CASSQEQSGEQYF
TRBV4-1 CASSQEPPGEPKREQYF
TRBV21-1 CASKGQDSYEQYF
TRBV11-1 CASSLGDSARWGYTF
TRBV7-8 CASRSGTPRGGTEAFF
TRBV12-3/TRBV12-4 CASSLMEANYGYTF
TRBV20-1 CSAQNNYEQYF
TRBV20-1 CSAMNKGVKEQYF
TRBV30 CAWSWVTVGELFF
TRBV6-5 CASVAPPSEQYF
TRBV6-1 CASSGPTEPLAKNIQYF
TRBV7-6 CASSLGADSNYGYTF
TRBV7-9 CASSLAEDNYGYTF
TRBV12-1 CASSFGVTASNEKLFF
TRBV11-2 CASSLEGGRGRGGYTF
TRBV2 CASSDGLNYGYTF
TRBV6-5 CASTKGQLYQETQYF
TRBV6-1 CASSEHSGGAHNEQFF
TRBV7-3 CASSLRGASGGLYNEQFF
TRBV30 CVRQGGLAYGYTF
TRBV27 CASSVRFPNYGYTF
TRBV20-1 CSAGALQETQYF
TRBV20-1 CSHRLAGGSDEQFF
TRBV30 CAWRHRNNEKLFF
TRBV20-1 CSASQGALETQYF
TRBV12-3/TRBV12-4 CASSPGQVLNIQYF
TRBV6-4 CASSDSAAGLEGYTF
TRBV20-1 CSARWLAEPEETQYF
TRBV15 CATSRGNVLYGYTF
TRBV10-3 CAISPTSGSEEQYF
TRBV3-1 CASSRNPPGGGVETQYF
TRBV11-2 CASSLEAGWSSNTQYF
TRBV11-2 CASSLSYGQQQYF